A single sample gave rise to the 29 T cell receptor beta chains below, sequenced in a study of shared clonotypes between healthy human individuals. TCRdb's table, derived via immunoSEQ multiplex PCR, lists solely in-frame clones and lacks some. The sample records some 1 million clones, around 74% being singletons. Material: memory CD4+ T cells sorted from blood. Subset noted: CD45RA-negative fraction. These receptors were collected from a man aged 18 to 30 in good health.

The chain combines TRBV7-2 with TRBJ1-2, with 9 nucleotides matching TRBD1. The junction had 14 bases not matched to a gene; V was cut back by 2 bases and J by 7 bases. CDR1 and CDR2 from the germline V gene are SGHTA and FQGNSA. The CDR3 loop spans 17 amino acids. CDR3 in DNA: TGTGCCAGCAGCTTAATGCCGACACAAACGGACAGGGGTGGCTACACCTTC. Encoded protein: CASSLMPTQTDRGGYTF.

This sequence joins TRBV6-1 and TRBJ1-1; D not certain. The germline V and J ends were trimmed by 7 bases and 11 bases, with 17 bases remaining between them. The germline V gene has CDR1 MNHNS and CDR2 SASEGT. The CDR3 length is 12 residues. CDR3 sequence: CASIGPGRAAFF. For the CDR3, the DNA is TGTGCCAGCATTGGGCCAGGTCGGGCGGCTTTCTTT.

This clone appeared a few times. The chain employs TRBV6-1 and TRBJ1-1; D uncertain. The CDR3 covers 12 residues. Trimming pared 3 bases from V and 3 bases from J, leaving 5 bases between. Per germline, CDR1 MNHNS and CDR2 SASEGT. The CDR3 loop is CASSDSHTEAFF. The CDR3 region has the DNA TGTGCCAGCAGTGACAGCCACACTGAAGCTTTCTTT.

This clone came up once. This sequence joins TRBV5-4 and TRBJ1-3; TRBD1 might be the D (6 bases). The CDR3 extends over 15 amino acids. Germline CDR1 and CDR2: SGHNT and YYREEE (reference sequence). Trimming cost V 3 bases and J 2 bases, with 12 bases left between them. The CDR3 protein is CASSSTSGAGNTIYF. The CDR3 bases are TGTGCCAGCAGCTCGACCTCAGGGGCTGGAAACACCATATATTTT.

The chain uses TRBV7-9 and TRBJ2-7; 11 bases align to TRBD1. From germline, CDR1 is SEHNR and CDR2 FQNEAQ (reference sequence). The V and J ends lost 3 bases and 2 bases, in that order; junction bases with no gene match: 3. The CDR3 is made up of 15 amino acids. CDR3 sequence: CASSFGTGGTYEQYF. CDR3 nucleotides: TGTGCCAGCAGCTTCGGGACAGGGGGGACCTACGAGCAGTACTTC.

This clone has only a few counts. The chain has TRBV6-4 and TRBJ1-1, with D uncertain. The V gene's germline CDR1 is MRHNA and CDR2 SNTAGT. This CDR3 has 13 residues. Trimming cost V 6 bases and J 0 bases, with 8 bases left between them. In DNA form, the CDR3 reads TGTGCCAGCAGCGCTCAGATGAACACTGAAGCTTTCTTT. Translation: CASSAQMNTEAFF.

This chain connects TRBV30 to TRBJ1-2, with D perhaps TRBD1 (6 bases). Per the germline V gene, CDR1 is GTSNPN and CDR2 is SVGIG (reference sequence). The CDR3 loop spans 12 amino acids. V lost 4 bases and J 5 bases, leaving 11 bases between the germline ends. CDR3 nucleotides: TGTGCCTGGATAGGGGGGGGATATGGCTACACCTTC. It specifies CAWIGGGYGYTF.

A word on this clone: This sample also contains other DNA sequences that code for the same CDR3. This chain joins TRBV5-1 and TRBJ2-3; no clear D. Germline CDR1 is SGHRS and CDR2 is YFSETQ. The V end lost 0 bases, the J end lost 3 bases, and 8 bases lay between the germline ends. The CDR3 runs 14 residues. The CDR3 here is CASSLAGVTDTQYF. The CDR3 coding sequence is TGCGCCAGCAGCTTGGCCGGAGTTACAGATACGCAGTATTTT.

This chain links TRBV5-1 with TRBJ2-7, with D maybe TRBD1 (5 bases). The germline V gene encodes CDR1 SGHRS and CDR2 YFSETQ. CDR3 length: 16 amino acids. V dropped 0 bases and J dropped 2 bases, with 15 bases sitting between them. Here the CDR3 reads CASSLAGVTGPYEQYF. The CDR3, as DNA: TGCGCCAGCAGCTTGGCCGGCGTTACAGGCCCCTACGAGCAGTACTTC.

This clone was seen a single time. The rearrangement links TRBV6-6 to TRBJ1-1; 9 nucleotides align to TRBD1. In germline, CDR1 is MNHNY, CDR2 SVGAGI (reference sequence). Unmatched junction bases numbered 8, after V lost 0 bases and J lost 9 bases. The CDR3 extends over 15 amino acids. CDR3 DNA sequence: TGTGCCAGCAGTTACTCAGGGACAGGGACGTATAAAGCTTTCTTT. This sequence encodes CASSYSGTGTYKAFF.

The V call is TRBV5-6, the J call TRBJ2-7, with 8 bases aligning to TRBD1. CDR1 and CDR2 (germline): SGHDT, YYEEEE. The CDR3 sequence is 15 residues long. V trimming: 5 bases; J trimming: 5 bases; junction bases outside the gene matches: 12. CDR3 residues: CASSSRDRSRNEQYF. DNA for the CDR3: TGTGCCAGCAGTTCCCGGGACAGGTCTAGGAACGAGCAGTACTTC.

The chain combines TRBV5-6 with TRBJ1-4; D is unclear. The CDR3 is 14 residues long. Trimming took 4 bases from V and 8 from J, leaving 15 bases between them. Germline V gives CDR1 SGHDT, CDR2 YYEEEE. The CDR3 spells CASSPGRVGEKLFF. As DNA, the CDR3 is TGTGCCAGCAGCCCGGGGAGGGTGGGAGAAAAACTGTTTTTT.

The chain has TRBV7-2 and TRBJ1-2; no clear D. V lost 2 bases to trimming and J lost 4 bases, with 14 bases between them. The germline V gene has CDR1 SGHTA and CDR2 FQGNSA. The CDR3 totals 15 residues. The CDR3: CASSLYAGSLYGYTF. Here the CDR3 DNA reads TGTGCCAGCAGCTTATACGCCGGATCCCTCTATGGCTACACCTTC.

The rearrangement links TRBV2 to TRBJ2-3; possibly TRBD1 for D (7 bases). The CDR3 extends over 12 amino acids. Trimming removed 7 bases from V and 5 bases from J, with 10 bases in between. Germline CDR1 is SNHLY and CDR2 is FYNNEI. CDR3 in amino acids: CASTQGGDTQYF. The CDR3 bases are TGTGCCAGCACCCAGGGGGGAGATACGCAGTATTTT.

CDR3 DNA: TGTGCCAGCAGTCCAGGGAATAATTCACCCCTCCACTTT. It yields the protein CASSPGNNSPLHF. V usage is TRBV6-5 and J usage is TRBJ1-6, with D perhaps matching TRBD1 (5 bases). CDR3 length: 13 amino acids. CDR1 is MNHEY, CDR2 SVGAGI, per germline. V gave up 5 bases and J gave up 5 bases, with 7 bases separating them.

In nucleotides, the CDR3 is TGTGCCAGTAGCATAACCCCTCGAGCGGGAGTCGCCTACGAGCAGTACTTC. Translated, it gives CASSITPRAGVAYEQYF. This sequence joins TRBV19 and TRBJ2-7, with 8 nucleotides matching TRBD2. Unmatched junction bases numbered 15, after V lost 6 bases and J lost 2 bases. CDR1 is LNHDA, CDR2 SQIVND, per germline (reference sequence). CDR3 length: 17 amino acids. The full variable domain, completed using reference TRBV19 and TRBJ2-7, is DGGITQSPKYLFRKEGQNVTLSCEQNLNHDAMYWYRQDPGQGLRLIYYSQIVNDFQKGDIAEGYSVSREKKESFPLTVTSAQKNPTAFYLCASSITPRAGVAYEQYFGPGTRLTVT.

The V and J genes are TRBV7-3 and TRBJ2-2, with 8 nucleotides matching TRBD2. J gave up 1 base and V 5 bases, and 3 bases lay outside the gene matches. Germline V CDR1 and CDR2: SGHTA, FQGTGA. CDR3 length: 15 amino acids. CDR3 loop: CASSPGGENTGELFF. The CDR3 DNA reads TGTGCCAGCAGCCCCGGGGGGGAGAACACCGGGGAGCTGTTTTTT.

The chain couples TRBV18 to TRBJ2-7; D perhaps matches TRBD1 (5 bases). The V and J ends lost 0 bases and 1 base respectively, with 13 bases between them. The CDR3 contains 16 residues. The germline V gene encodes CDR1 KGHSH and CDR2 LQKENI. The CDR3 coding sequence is TGTGCCAGCTCACCACCGGCAGGGAAGGCATCCTACGAGCAGTACTTC. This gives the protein CASSPPAGKASYEQYF.

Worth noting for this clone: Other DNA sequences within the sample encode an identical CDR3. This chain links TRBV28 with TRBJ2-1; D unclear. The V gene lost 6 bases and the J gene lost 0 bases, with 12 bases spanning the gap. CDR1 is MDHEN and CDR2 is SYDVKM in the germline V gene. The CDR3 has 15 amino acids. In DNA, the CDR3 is TGTGCCAGCAGCCCACGGTCCAGCTCCTACAATGAGCAGTTCTTC. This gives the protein CASSPRSSSYNEQFF.

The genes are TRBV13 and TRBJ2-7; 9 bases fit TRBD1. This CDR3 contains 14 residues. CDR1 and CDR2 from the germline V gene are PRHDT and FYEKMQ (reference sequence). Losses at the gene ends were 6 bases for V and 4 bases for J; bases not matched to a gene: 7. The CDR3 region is CASRRAGTGYEQYF. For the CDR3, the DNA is TGTGCCAGCAGGCGCGCCGGGACAGGGTACGAGCAGTACTTC.

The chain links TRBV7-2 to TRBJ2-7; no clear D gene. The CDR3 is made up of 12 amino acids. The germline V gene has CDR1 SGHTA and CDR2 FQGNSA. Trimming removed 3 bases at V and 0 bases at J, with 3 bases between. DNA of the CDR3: TGTGCCAGCAGCTTCGCCTCCTACGAGCAGTACTTC. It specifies CASSFASYEQYF.

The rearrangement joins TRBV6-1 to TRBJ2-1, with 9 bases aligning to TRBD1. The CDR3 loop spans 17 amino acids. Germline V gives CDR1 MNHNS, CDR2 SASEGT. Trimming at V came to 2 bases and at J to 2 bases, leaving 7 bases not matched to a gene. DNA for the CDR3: TGTGCCAGCAGTGAAAGGGGACAGGGATGGACCTACAATGAGCAGTTCTTC. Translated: CASSERGQGWTYNEQFF.

The CDR3 sequence: CASSLVGTVGEQYF. The CDR3 coding sequence is TGTGCCAGCAGCTTAGTAGGAACAGTCGGCGAGCAGTACTTC. This sequence joins TRBV7-9 and TRBJ2-7; D is ambiguous. Deletions cut 1 base from V and 6 bases from J, with 13 bases between. In germline, CDR1 is SEHNR, CDR2 FQNEAQ (reference sequence). This CDR3 spans 14 amino acids.

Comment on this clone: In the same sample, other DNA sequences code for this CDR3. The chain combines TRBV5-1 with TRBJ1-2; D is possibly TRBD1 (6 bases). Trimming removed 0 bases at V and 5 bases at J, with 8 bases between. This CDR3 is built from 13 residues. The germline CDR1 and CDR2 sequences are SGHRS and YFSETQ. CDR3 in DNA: TGCGCCAGCAGCTTGGGGACAGATTATGGCTACACCTTC. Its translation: CASSLGTDYGYTF. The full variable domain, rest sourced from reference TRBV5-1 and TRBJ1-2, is KAGVTQTPRYLIKTRGQQVTLSCSPISGHRSVSWYQQTPGQGLQFLFEYFSETQRNKGNFPGRFSGRQFSNSRSEMNVSTLELGDSALYLCASSLGTDYGYTFGSGTRLTVV.

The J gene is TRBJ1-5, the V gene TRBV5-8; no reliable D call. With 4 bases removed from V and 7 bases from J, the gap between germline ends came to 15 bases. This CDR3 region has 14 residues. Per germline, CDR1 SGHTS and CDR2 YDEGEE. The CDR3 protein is CASSRAGYGQPQHF. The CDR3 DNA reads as TGTGCCAGCAGCCGGGCCGGGTACGGACAGCCCCAGCATTTT.

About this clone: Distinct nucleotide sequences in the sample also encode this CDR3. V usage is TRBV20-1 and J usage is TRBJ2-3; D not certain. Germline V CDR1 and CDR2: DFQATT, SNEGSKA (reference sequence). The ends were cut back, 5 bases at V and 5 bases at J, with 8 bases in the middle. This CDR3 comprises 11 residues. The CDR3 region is CSAGPKDTQYF. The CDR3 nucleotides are TGCAGTGCTGGACCCAAAGATACGCAGTATTTT.

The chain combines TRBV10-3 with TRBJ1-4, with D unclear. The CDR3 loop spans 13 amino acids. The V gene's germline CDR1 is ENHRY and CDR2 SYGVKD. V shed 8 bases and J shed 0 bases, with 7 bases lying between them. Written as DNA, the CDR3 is TGTGCCATCGGAGACCCAACTAATGAAAAACTGTTTTTT. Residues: CAIGDPTNEKLFF.

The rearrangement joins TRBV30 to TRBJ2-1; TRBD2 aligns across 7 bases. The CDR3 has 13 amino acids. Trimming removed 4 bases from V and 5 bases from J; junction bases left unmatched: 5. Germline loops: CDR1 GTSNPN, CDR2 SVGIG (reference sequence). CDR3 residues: CAWKGGRHNEQFF. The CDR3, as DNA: TGTGCCTGGAAGGGAGGGAGGCACAATGAGCAGTTCTTC.

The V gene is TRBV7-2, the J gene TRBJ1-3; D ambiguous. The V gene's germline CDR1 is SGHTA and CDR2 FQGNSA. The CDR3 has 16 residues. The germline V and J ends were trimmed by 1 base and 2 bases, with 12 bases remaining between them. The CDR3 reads CASSLVSRATGNTIYF. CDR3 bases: TGTGCCAGCAGCTTAGTGTCCCGGGCGACTGGAAACACCATATATTTT.